This TCR beta chain was captured by sequencing in a study of OX40 agonist ivuxolimab in advanced cancers. Sequencing used immunoSEQ multiplex PCR; TCRdb keeps in-frame clones, though not all of them. The profile shows 70,000 or so clones, more than 75% of them singletons. Germline lookup yields CDR1 SGDLS and CDR2 YYNGEE. The CDR3 length is 18 residues. V was shortened by 0 bases and J by 2 bases, with 19 bases between the two germline ends. This chain uses TRBV9 with TRBJ2-3, with D perhaps given as TRBD1 or TRBD2 (5 bases each). The sequenced sample was CD4+ or CD8+ T cells sorted from blood, obtained in a trial of the OX40 agonist ivuxolimab. The source is an adult with an advanced solid tumor such as melanoma, head and neck, liver or kidney cancer. The CDR3 protein is CASSVEFQGRGHTDTQYF. CDR3 bases: TGTGCCAGCAGCGTAGAGTTTCAGGGACGGGGTCACACAGATACGCAGTATTTT. Combining the CDR3 with reference TRBV9 and TRBJ2-3 gives the whole variable domain DSGVTQTPKHLITATGQRVTLRCSPRSGDLSVYWYQQSLDQGLQFLIQYYNGEERAKGNILERFSAQQFPDLHSELNLSSLELGDSALYFCASSVEFQGRGHTDTQYFGPGTRLTVL.